Presented here are 32 T cell receptor beta chains from one specimen sequenced in a study of T cell responses to AZD1222 COVID-19 vaccine. Generated by immunoSEQ multiplex PCR, the TCRdb table keeps only in-frame clones and is missing some. Of some 150,000 clones in the sample, 90% to 95% were seen once. Source: peripheral blood, taken on day 0 of AZD1222 vaccination. These receptor sequences come from an adult in good health.

This CDR3 is CASKTGDIKNTEAFF. The CDR3 region has the DNA TGCGCCAGCAAAACAGGGGACATAAAGAACACTGAAGCTTTCTTT. This chain uses TRBV5-1 with TRBJ1-1, with TRBD1 matching 7 bases. The germline V gene encodes CDR1 SGHRS and CDR2 YFSETQ. The J segment lost 1 base and the V segment lost 6 bases, leaving 9 bases of the junction unmatched. The CDR3 has 15 residues.

The V gene is TRBV18, the J gene TRBJ1-1; 8 bases map to TRBD1. The junction had 11 bases not matched to a gene; V was cut back by 0 bases and J by 5 bases. Germline-derived CDR1 and CDR2 are KGHSH and LQKENI. The CDR3 totals 17 residues. Written as DNA, the CDR3 is TGTGCCAGCTCACCACCGGGCAGGGGGCGCGGGGGGACTGAAGCTTTCTTT. Its translation is CASSPPGRGRGGTEAFF.

This clone was picked up a small number of times. The V and J genes are TRBV7-2 and TRBJ2-4, with D possibly matching TRBD2 (5 bases). Between the trimmed V and J ends, which lost 1 base and 3 bases, there was a span of 13 bases. From germline, CDR1 is SGHTA and CDR2 FQGNSA. The CDR3 contains 16 residues. The CDR3 sequence is CASSLDAGKIKNIQYF. CDR3 DNA: TGTGCCAGCAGCTTAGACGCCGGGAAGATCAAAAACATTCAGTACTTC.

J is TRBJ2-7 and V is TRBV14; D is unclear. Germline-derived CDR1 and CDR2 are SGHDN and FVKESK. The CDR3 loop spans 20 amino acids. Trimming pared 4 bases from V and 3 bases from J, leaving 31 bases between. The CDR3 loop is CASSRKKTRSHSDHFYEQYF. Here the CDR3 DNA reads TGTGCCAGCAGCCGCAAGAAAACCCGTTCACACAGTGACCATTTCTACGAGCAGTACTTC.

J is TRBJ2-1 and V is TRBV9; maybe TRBD2 (6 bases). This CDR3 contains 14 residues. Germline V gene sequence: CDR1 SGDLS, CDR2 YYNGEE. The V end lost 6 bases, the J end lost 0 bases, and 10 bases lay between the germline ends. CDR3 DNA sequence: TGTGCCAGCACACGGACTAACTCCTACAATGAGCAGTTCTTC. This encodes CASTRTNSYNEQFF.

The J gene is TRBJ1-2, the V gene TRBV13; D perhaps matches TRBD1 (6 bases). Germline CDR1 and CDR2: PRHDT and FYEKMQ (reference sequence). Trimming took 4 bases from V and 3 from J, leaving 15 bases between them. This CDR3 region has 15 residues. The CDR3 nucleotides read TGTGCCAGCAGCTCTCCACAGGGTTTCGACTATGGCTACACCTTC. Translation: CASSSPQGFDYGYTF.

This chain links TRBV3-1 (or the pseudogene TRBV3-2) with TRBJ1-5; unclear D gene. The CDR3 consists of 14 residues. Germline CDR1 and CDR2: LGHDT and YNNKEL (reference sequence). The V end was cut by 0 bases, the J end by 9 bases, with 12 bases between. As DNA, the CDR3 is TGTGCCAGCAGCCAAGACCGGACCTCGGCGCCCCAGCATTTT. As protein: CASSQDRTSAPQHF.

The CDR3 region has the DNA TGTGCCAGTAGTACCCCGGGACTGGAGAGCTCCTACGAGCAGTACTTC. Encoded protein: CASSTPGLESSYEQYF. The chain recombines TRBV19 with TRBJ2-7, with D possibly TRBD2 on 6 matching bases. Germline CDR1 is LNHDA and CDR2 is SQIVND (reference sequence). V was pared by 4 bases and J by 0 bases, with 16 bases between. The CDR3 has 16 residues. The whole variable domain, filled in from reference TRBV19 and TRBJ2-7, reads DGGITQSPKYLFRKEGQNVTLSCEQNLNHDAMYWYRQDPGQGLRLIYYSQIVNDFQKGDIAEGYSVSREKKESFPLTVTSAQKNPTAFYLCASSTPGLESSYEQYFGPGTRLTVT.

V and J are TRBV4-3 and TRBJ2-1, with D maybe TRBD2 (7 bases). V was trimmed by 3 bases and J by 0 bases, leaving 15 bases between them. CDR3 length equals 17 residues. Germline CDR1 LGHNA, CDR2 YSLEER. This CDR3 reads CASSQSLRGGSYNEQFF. The CDR3 nucleotides are TGCGCCAGCAGCCAGTCACTTAGGGGGGGCTCCTACAATGAGCAGTTCTTC.

The rearrangement uses TRBV9 and TRBJ1-5; tentatively, D is TRBD1 (6 bases). Trimming took 3 bases from V and 6 from J, leaving 22 bases between them. The germline CDR1 and CDR2 sequences are SGDLS and YYNGEE. This CDR3 spans 17 amino acids. The CDR3 DNA reads as TGTGCCAGCAGCGGATCTCTCTTTTCCAGGGGAGTTCAGCCCCAGCATTTT. Its protein is CASSGSLFSRGVQPQHF.

The chain joins TRBV9 to TRBJ2-7; D uncertain. The CDR3 is 14 amino acids. Between the trimmed V and J ends, which lost 3 bases and 7 bases, there was a span of 17 bases. Germline CDR1 SGDLS, CDR2 YYNGEE. The CDR3 sequence: CASSDRQIHGEQYF. As DNA, the CDR3 is TGTGCCAGCAGCGATCGGCAGATCCATGGGGAGCAGTACTTC. The full variable domain, completed using reference TRBV9 and TRBJ2-7, is DSGVTQTPKHLITATGQRVTLRCSPRSGDLSVYWYQQSLDQGLQFLIQYYNGEERAKGNILERFSAQQFPDLHSELNLSSLELGDSALYFCASSDRQIHGEQYFGPGTRLTVT.

In this sample, this clone turned up a few times. The rearrangement links TRBV28 to TRBJ2-7; 11 bases agree with TRBD1. Germline trimming cut 5 bases from V and 2 bases from J; bases unmatched to any gene: 5. CDR1 MDHEN and CDR2 SYDVKM come from the germline V gene. This CDR3 region has 15 residues. CDR3 region: CASSPRTGGPYEQYF. The CDR3 coding sequence is TGTGCCAGCAGTCCGAGGACAGGGGGCCCCTACGAGCAGTACTTC. The full variable domain, rest sourced from reference TRBV28 and TRBJ2-7, is DVKVTQSSRYLVKRTGEKVFLECVQDMDHENMFWYRQDPGLGLRLIYFSYDVKMKEKGDIPEGYSVSREKKERFSLILESASTNQTSMYLCASSPRTGGPYEQYFGPGTRLTVT.

The chain carries TRBV19 and TRBJ2-2, with 12 bases matching TRBD2. The CDR3 consists of 17 residues. Germline CDR1 and CDR2: LNHDA and SQIVND (reference sequence). V lost 6 bases, J lost 7 bases, and 12 bases stayed unmatched. CDR3 sequence reads: CASRPMRTSGEFGELFF. CDR3 DNA: TGTGCCAGTAGACCCATGCGGACTAGCGGGGAGTTCGGGGAGCTGTTTTTT.

The chain recombines TRBV6-2 or TRBV6-3 with TRBJ1-6; no reliable D call. Trimming removed 2 bases at V and 6 bases at J, with 11 bases between. Germline lookup yields CDR1 MNHEY and CDR2 SVGEGT. This CDR3 comprises 15 residues. Written as DNA, the CDR3 is TGTGCCAGCAGTTACCGAGGGAATGGTAATTCACCCCTCCACTTT. It yields the protein CASSYRGNGNSPLHF.

This clone was detected once. The chain couples TRBV11-1 to TRBJ1-1; possible D gene TRBD1, 5 bases. The CDR3 spans 16 residues. Germline assignment: CDR1 SGHAT and CDR2 FQDESV (reference sequence). The V end lost 5 bases, the J end lost 0 bases, and 16 bases lay between the germline ends. CDR3 in amino acids: CASSPSVAGLNTEAFF. CDR3 in DNA: TGTGCCAGCAGCCCGAGTGTGGCGGGACTGAACACTGAAGCTTTCTTT.

The V call is TRBV19, the J call TRBJ2-2; no firm D call. The CDR3 consists of 11 residues. The ends were cut back, 6 bases at V and 8 bases at J, with 7 bases in the middle. Germline V lookup: CDR1 LNHDA, CDR2 SQIVND (reference sequence). The CDR3 coding sequence is TGTGCCAGTAGATCGGCGGGGGAGCTGTTTTTT. It translates to CASRSAGELFF.

V usage is TRBV3-1 (or the pseudogene TRBV3-2) and J usage is TRBJ1-1; D unresolved. The CDR3 consists of 15 residues. Germline V gene sequence: CDR1 LGHDT, CDR2 YNNKEL (reference sequence). V was shortened by 1 base and J by 3 bases, with 12 bases between the two germline ends. Here the CDR3 reads CASSQVTATDTEAFF. In DNA, the CDR3 is TGTGCCAGCAGCCAAGTGACGGCCACGGACACTGAAGCTTTCTTT.

V gene TRBV4-1 combines with J gene TRBJ1-4; a weak D match, TRBD1 (5 bases). Germline V lookup: CDR1 MGHRA, CDR2 YSYEKL. V shed 3 bases and J shed 7 bases, with 18 bases lying between them. The CDR3 totals 16 residues. This CDR3 reads CASSQPTQVGREKLFF. In nucleotides, the CDR3 is TGCGCCAGCAGCCAGCCTACACAGGTGGGGCGTGAAAAACTGTTTTTT.

This chain joins TRBV4-3 and TRBJ1-1; 8 nucleotides agree with TRBD1. Germline values: CDR1 LGHNA, CDR2 YSLEER. J gave up 4 bases and V 0 bases, and 4 bases lay outside the gene matches. This CDR3 is 15 amino acids long. CDR3 DNA: TGCGCCAGCAGCCAAGACCCACAGGGGGGCACTGAAGCTTTCTTT. Its protein product is CASSQDPQGGTEAFF.

V and J are TRBV19 and TRBJ1-2; D is unclear. There are 14 residues in the CDR3. Germline V gives CDR1 LNHDA, CDR2 SQIVND (reference sequence). Trimming pared 5 bases from V and 12 bases from J, leaving 22 bases between. CDR3 sequence reads: CASSPSSATIVDTF. The CDR3 DNA reads TGTGCCAGTAGTCCCTCCTCGGCAACCATTGTGGACACCTTC.

In its sample, this clone was seen a few times. The V and J genes are TRBV6-4 and TRBJ2-2; 7 nucleotides agree with TRBD1. Per the germline V gene, CDR1 is MRHNA and CDR2 is SNTAGT. This CDR3 region has 16 residues. V lost 0 bases to trimming and J lost 4 bases; unmatched junction nucleotides: 5. In DNA, the CDR3 is TGTGCCAGCAGTGACTCGGAAAAGGGGGCCACCGGGGAGCTGTTTTTT. Amino acid sequence: CASSDSEKGATGELFF.

V gene TRBV5-6 combines with J gene TRBJ1-2, with TRBD1 identical over 7 bases. Unmatched junction bases numbered 15, after V lost 0 bases and J lost 7 bases. In germline, CDR1 is SGHDT, CDR2 YYEEEE. This CDR3 region has 17 residues. The CDR3 DNA reads TGTGCCAGCAGCTTGGAGCTCACGGTACAGGGGAAGGGTGGCTACACCTTC. It is translated as CASSLELTVQGKGGYTF.

The V call is TRBV6-2 or TRBV6-3, the J call TRBJ2-6; weak D call: TRBD2 (6 bases). The CDR3 consists of 16 residues. The germline V and J ends were trimmed by 0 bases and 0 bases, with 6 bases remaining between them. The V gene's germline CDR1 is MNHEY and CDR2 SVGEGT. CDR3 DNA: TGTGCCAGCAGTTACTCCGGGGGCTCTGGGGCCAACGTCCTGACTTTC. Translated, it gives CASSYSGGSGANVLTF.

This clone is a singleton in its sample. The DNA of the CDR3 is TGTGCCAGCAGCCCGGGGACAGGGAATCAGCCCCAGCATTTT. Residues: CASSPGTGNQPQHF. This sequence joins TRBV11-2 and TRBJ1-5, with 9 bases that match TRBD1. Germline CDR1 SGHAT, CDR2 FQNNGV. Trimming at V came to 5 bases and at J to 4 bases, leaving 3 bases not matched to a gene. This CDR3 is 14 amino acids long.

The J gene is TRBJ2-3, the V gene TRBV7-9, with 9 nucleotides matching TRBD1. The germline CDR1 and CDR2 sequences are SEHNR and FQNEAQ (reference sequence). V shed 1 base and J 4 bases; nucleotides not matched to a gene: 3. The CDR3 contains 15 residues. CDR3 in DNA: TGTGCCAGCAGCTTAGGGGACAGGGTCCCAGATACGCAGTATTTT. Protein product: CASSLGDRVPDTQYF. The variable domain in full, with the rest retrieved from reference TRBV7-9 and TRBJ2-3, is DTGVSQNPRHKITKRGQNVTFRCDPISEHNRLYWYRQTLGQGPEFLTYFQNEAQLEKSRLLSDRFSAERPKGSFSTLEIQRTEQGDSAMYLCASSLGDRVPDTQYFGPGTRLTVL.

The genes are TRBV11-2 and TRBJ2-3, with no clear D. V dropped 3 bases and J dropped 2 bases, with 12 bases sitting between them. The CDR3 covers 15 residues. CDR1 and CDR2 (germline): SGHAT, FQNNGV. In nucleotides, the CDR3 is TGTGCCAGCAGCTTTCGACCTCACCACACAGATACGCAGTATTTT. Residues: CASSFRPHHTDTQYF.

The chain joins TRBV6-5 to TRBJ1-6; D is undetermined. Germline V lookup: CDR1 MNHEY, CDR2 SVGAGI. The CDR3 extends over 13 amino acids. Trimming cost V 4 bases and J 11 bases, with 12 bases left between them. CDR3 protein: CASSLTGNPPLHF. CDR3 DNA sequence: TGTGCCAGCAGTTTGACGGGGAACCCACCCCTCCACTTT.

The chain is built from TRBV5-1 and TRBJ1-2, with D hard to call. The V end lost 0 bases, the J end lost 0 bases, and 9 bases lay between the germline ends. From germline, CDR1 is SGHRS and CDR2 YFSETQ. The CDR3 is made up of 15 amino acids. The CDR3 sequence is CASSLAGRANYGYTF. In nucleotides, the CDR3 is TGCGCCAGCAGCTTGGCGGGCAGAGCTAACTATGGCTACACCTTC.

The V gene is TRBV2, the J gene TRBJ1-5, with D maybe TRBD1 (6 bases). The germline gives CDR1 SNHLY, CDR2 FYNNEI. V was cut by 6 bases and J by 3 bases, with 15 bases left in between. The CDR3 spans 15 residues. The CDR3 here is CASREGGLLNQPQHF. DNA for the CDR3: TGTGCCAGCAGGGAGGGGGGGCTCCTCAATCAGCCCCAGCATTTT.

The rearrangement joins TRBV18 to TRBJ1-4; D remains unclear. Trimming removed 8 bases at V and 0 bases at J, with 7 bases between. CDR1 and CDR2 from the germline V gene are KGHSH and LQKENI. This CDR3 comprises 13 residues. CDR3 DNA: TGTGCCAGCCTCAGATCAACTAATGAAAAACTGTTTTTT. Its translation: CASLRSTNEKLFF.

This clone came up once. The chain combines TRBV5-4 with TRBJ2-7; 11 nucleotides match TRBD2. This CDR3 region has 14 residues. Germline CDR1 and CDR2: SGHNT and YYREEE (reference sequence). The ends lost 4 bases at V and 6 bases at J; junction bases unmatched: 6. CDR3 protein: CASSLELAGAEQYF. CDR3 in DNA: TGTGCCAGCAGCCTGGAACTAGCGGGAGCCGAGCAGTACTTC.

The chain recombines TRBV7-2 with TRBJ2-7, with 9 bases fitting TRBD1. The CDR3 extends over 15 amino acids. Trimming removed 5 bases from V and 5 bases from J; junction bases left unmatched: 10. CDR1 is SGHTA and CDR2 is FQGNSA in the germline V gene. The CDR3 here is CASSPGTGRSNEQYF. The CDR3, as DNA: TGTGCCAGCAGCCCTGGGACAGGGCGCTCAAACGAGCAGTACTTC.